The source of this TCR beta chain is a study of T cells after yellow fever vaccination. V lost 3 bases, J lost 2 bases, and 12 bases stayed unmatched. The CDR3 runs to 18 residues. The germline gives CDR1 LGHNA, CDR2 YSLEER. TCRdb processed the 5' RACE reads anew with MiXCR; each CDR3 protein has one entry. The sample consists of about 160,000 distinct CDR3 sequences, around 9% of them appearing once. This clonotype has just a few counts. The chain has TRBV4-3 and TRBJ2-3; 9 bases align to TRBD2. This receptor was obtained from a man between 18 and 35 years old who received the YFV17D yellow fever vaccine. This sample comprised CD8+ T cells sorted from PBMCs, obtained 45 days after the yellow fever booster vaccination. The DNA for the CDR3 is TGCGCCAGCAGCCAGAATCCATTAGCGGGGGACTACACAGATACGCAGTATTTT. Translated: CASSQNPLAGDYTDTQYF.